Below are 25 T cell receptor beta chains sequenced from a single sample in a study of T cells in Graves' hyperthyroidism and ophthalmopathy. Using RNA transcripts as the source, TCR beta CDR3 regions were amplified. Researchers ran a first-round RT-PCR on the TCR CDR3 using the HTBI primer set. TCRdb redid the calling of the multiplex PCR reads with MiXCR, one entry per CDR3 protein. The data show under 650,000 distinct CDR3 sequences, about a sixth seen once. Sequencing was carried out using blood. The receptor source for this set is a woman aged 25 to 45 with Graves' hyperthyroidism.

This clonotype came up a few times. The genes are TRBV24-1 and TRBJ1-1, with a tentative D call TRBD1 (6 bases). CDR1 is KGHDR, CDR2 SFDVKD, per germline. Trimming removed 4 bases at V and 1 base at J, with 9 bases between. CDR3 length: 14 amino acids. CDR3 loop: CATSETGRNTEAFF. CDR3 sequence (DNA): TGTGCCACCAGTGAAACAGGGAGGAACACTGAAGCTTTCTTT.

The chain is built from TRBV30 and TRBJ2-7, with 9 bases lining up with TRBD2. The V and J ends lost 0 bases and 6 bases, in that order; junction bases with no gene match: 9. This CDR3 has 15 amino acids. Germline values: CDR1 GTSNPN, CDR2 SVGIG (reference sequence). The CDR3, as DNA: TGTGCCTGGAGTGTTTTAGCGGGGGTACGAGGCGAGCAGTACTTC. This sequence encodes CAWSVLAGVRGEQYF. The whole variable domain, remainder taken from reference TRBV30 and TRBJ2-7, is SQTIHQWPATLVQPVGSPLSLECTVEGTSNPNLYWYRQAAGRGLQLLFYSVGIGQISSEVPQNLSASRPQDRQFILSSKKLLLSDSGFYLCAWSVLAGVRGEQYFGPGTRLTVT.

As regards this clonotype: Given a much more abundant clone one base away, this may be a read error. The V and J genes are TRBV20-1 and TRBJ2-7; weak D call: TRBD2 (5 bases). CDR3 length: 15 residues. Germline-derived CDR1 and CDR2 are DFQATT and SNEGSKA (reference sequence). This CDR3 reads CSARPLHGLSYGQYF. CDR3 nucleotide sequence: TGCAGTGCTAGGCCCCTCCATGGACTCTCCTACGGGCAGTACTTC.

The sample holds one count of this clonotype. The J gene is TRBJ2-7, the V gene TRBV5-6; D remains unclear. Germline V gene sequence: CDR1 SGHDT, CDR2 YYEEEE. The CDR3 runs 12 residues. V was trimmed by 1 base and J by 7 bases, leaving 9 bases between them. CDR3 sequence: CASSLPSLEQYF. The CDR3 DNA follows: TGTGCCAGCAGCTTGCCCTCCCTTGAGCAGTACTTC.

This clonotype was observed many times. The chain combines TRBV28 with TRBJ1-1; D not resolved. This CDR3 has 13 residues. With 7 bases removed from V and 0 bases from J, the gap between germline ends came to 9 bases. Germline CDR1 MDHEN, CDR2 SYDVKM. DNA for the CDR3: TGTGCCAGCACCTGGGATATGAACACTGAAGCTTTCTTT. Translated, it gives CASTWDMNTEAFF.

There are many counts of this clonotype. The chain is built from TRBV27 and TRBJ1-2; TRBD1 might be the D (6 bases). Germline loops: CDR1 MNHEY, CDR2 SMNVEV (reference sequence). The CDR3 runs 14 residues. Trimming took 7 bases from V and 4 from J, leaving 16 bases between them. The CDR3: CASKLTGSRYGYTF. For the CDR3, the DNA is TGTGCCAGCAAGCTGACAGGTTCCCGCTATGGCTACACCTTC.

The chain joins TRBV20-1 to TRBJ2-5; D is uncertain. CDR1 DFQATT and CDR2 SNEGSKA come from the germline V gene (reference sequence). CDR3 length equals 17 residues. Trimming took off 3 bases at V and 4 bases at J, with 24 bases between the two ends. Here the CDR3 DNA reads TGCAGTGCTAGCTCCACGAGGCCTGGGAAGTTTGGAGAGACCCAGTACTTC. This sequence encodes CSASSTRPGKFGETQYF.

The chain recombines TRBV15 with TRBJ1-3; no firm D call. This CDR3 region has 14 residues. Germline V gene sequence: CDR1 LNHNV, CDR2 YYDKDF (reference sequence). Between the trimmed V and J ends, which lost 3 bases and 2 bases, there was a span of 8 bases. Here the CDR3 DNA reads TGTGCCACCAGCAGTTCTACCCCTGGAAACACCATATATTTT. Translation gives CATSSSTPGNTIYF.

This clonotype was detected ten times or more. J is TRBJ2-5 and V is TRBV2; a weak D match, TRBD1 (7 bases). The CDR3 contains 15 residues. Germline CDR1 reads SNHLY; CDR2 reads FYNNEI. V gave up 5 bases and J gave up 5 bases, with 18 bases separating them. The CDR3 is CASSPRTGGRETQYF. CDR3 nucleotides: TGTGCCAGCAGTCCGCGGACAGGAGGGCGGGAGACCCAGTACTTC.

Only a few counts were recorded for this clonotype. The chain employs TRBV12-5 and TRBJ1-1; D unclear. The germline V gene encodes CDR1 LGHNT and CDR2 FRNRAP. The CDR3 loop spans 14 amino acids. V lost 3 bases and J lost 0, with 8 bases in between. CDR3 bases: TGTGCTAGTGGTTTAGGCCATTTGAACACTGAAGCTTTCTTT. This sequence encodes CASGLGHLNTEAFF.

This chain connects TRBV5-1 to TRBJ2-7, with D unclear. This CDR3 is built from 12 residues. Trimming pared 4 bases from V and 3 bases from J, leaving 8 bases between. CDR1 and CDR2 (germline): SGHRS, YFSETQ. The CDR3 here is CASSHGIYEQYF. The DNA of the CDR3 is TGCGCCAGCAGCCATGGGATCTACGAGCAGTACTTC.

This clonotype was seen only a few times. The chain couples TRBV24-1 to TRBJ2-1; 10 bases fit TRBD1. The V and J ends lost 9 bases and 9 bases, in that order; junction bases with no gene match: 7. CDR1 and CDR2 from the germline V gene are KGHDR and SFDVKD. The CDR3 contains 13 residues. In DNA form, the CDR3 reads TGTGCCACCGGTGGGGGACAGGGGACTGAGCAGTTCTTC. It specifies CATGGGQGTEQFF.

As concerns this clonotype: A read error may account for a junction end that differs from germline. This chain links TRBV3-1 with TRBJ1-6; D unclear. The CDR3 is 12 amino acids. CDR1 LGHDT and CDR2 YNNKEL come from the germline V gene (reference sequence). The CDR3 coding sequence is TGTACCAGCAGCCAAGAAAATTCACCCCTCCACTTT. Its protein product is CTSSQENSPLHF.

Many counts were recorded for this clonotype. The genes are TRBV12-3 or TRBV12-4 and TRBJ2-5; 14 nucleotides match TRBD2. V trimming: 5 bases; J trimming: 2 bases; junction bases outside the gene matches: 1. The CDR3 is made up of 15 amino acids. Here the CDR3 reads CASSRTSGRQETQYF. Here the CDR3 DNA reads TGTGCCAGCAGTCGGACTAGCGGGAGGCAAGAGACCCAGTACTTC.

This clonotype has a handful of counts. A much larger clone differs from this one at a single base, so this may be a read error. The genes are TRBV6-5 and TRBJ2-7; possibly TRBD1 or TRBD2 for D (5 bases each). CDR1 and CDR2 from the germline V gene are MNHEY and SVGAGI. The CDR3 runs to 13 residues. Trimming took off 2 bases at V and 3 bases at J, with 8 bases between the two ends. CDR3 loop: CASSYGGFYEQYF. The DNA for the CDR3 is TGTGCCAGCAGTTACGGGGGTTTCTACGAGCAGTACTTC.

The chain has TRBV28 and TRBJ2-7; TRBD1 matches at 10 bases. The germline V gene encodes CDR1 MDHEN and CDR2 SYDVKM. The junction had 4 bases not matched to a gene; V was cut back by 3 bases and J by 2 bases. The CDR3 loop spans 15 amino acids. The CDR3: CASSLTGGATYEQYF. The CDR3 DNA is TGTGCCAGCAGTTTGACAGGGGGCGCCACCTACGAGCAGTACTTC.

In regard to this clonotype: This may be a read error, as it is one base from a much larger clone. CDR3 sequence: CASSLWVGQGTEQYF. The CDR3 DNA reads TGCGCCAGCAGCCTCTGGGTGGGGCAGGGTACCGAGCAGTACTTC. The V call is TRBV5-1, the J call TRBJ2-7; D may be TRBD1 (5 bases). This CDR3 contains 15 residues. Germline CDR1 reads SGHRS; CDR2 reads YFSETQ. Trimming cost V 4 bases and J 6 bases, with 20 bases left between them. The complete variable domain, with remaining parts taken from reference TRBV5-1 and TRBJ2-7, reads KAGVTQTPRYLIKTRGQQVTLSCSPISGHRSVSWYQQTPGQGLQFLFEYFSETQRNKGNFPGRFSGRQFSNSRSEMNVSTLELGDSALYLCASSLWVGQGTEQYFGPGTRLTVT.

The chain joins TRBV28 to TRBJ1-2; 12 bases agree with TRBD1. V gave up 7 bases and J gave up 5 bases; unmatched junction bases: 8. This CDR3 region has 15 residues. Germline loops: CDR1 MDHEN, CDR2 SYDVKM. CDR3 coding DNA: TGTGCCAGCAAACCCGGGACAGGGGGCAAGTATGGCTACACCTTC. It specifies CASKPGTGGKYGYTF.

This clonotype was picked up many times. The V and J genes are TRBV20-1 and TRBJ2-3; TRBD2 matches at 10 bases. V was clipped by 0 bases and J by 2 bases; unmatched bases: 8. This CDR3 region has 17 residues. Per the germline V gene, CDR1 is DFQATT and CDR2 is SNEGSKA (reference sequence). CDR3 nucleotide sequence: TGCAGTGCTAGAGATCTTTGGCTAGCGGGAGCCACAGATACGCAGTATTTT. Translated: CSARDLWLAGATDTQYF.

This clonotype was recorded many times. The rearrangement joins TRBV29-1 to TRBJ1-1; unclear D gene. The germline gives CDR1 SQVTM, CDR2 ANQGSEA. Between the trimmed V and J ends, which lost 3 bases and 3 bases, there was a span of 11 bases. The CDR3 is 13 residues long. DNA for the CDR3: TGCAGCGTTGAGGAGGGTAGCTACACTGAAGCTTTCTTT. Translated: CSVEEGSYTEAFF.

This clonotype occurred a few times. The rearrangement uses TRBV19 and TRBJ2-5; TRBD1 might be the D (7 bases). V was clipped by 7 bases and J by 4 bases, with 16 bases between them. Per germline, CDR1 LNHDA and CDR2 SQIVND (reference sequence). The CDR3 is 14 residues long. CDR3 coding DNA: TGTGCCAGTAACCCCAACAGGGGAGGAGAGACCCAGTACTTC. It translates to CASNPNRGGETQYF. Variable domain in full (rest from reference TRBV19 and TRBJ2-5): DGGITQSPKYLFRKEGQNVTLSCEQNLNHDAMYWYRQDPGQGLRLIYYSQIVNDFQKGDIAEGYSVSREKKESFPLTVTSAQKNPTAFYLCASNPNRGGETQYFGPGTRLLVL.

This clonotype appeared a few times. The chain uses TRBV20-1 and TRBJ1-5; D unclear. The length of the CDR3 is 13 residues. V lost 2 bases, J lost 3 bases, and 8 bases lay in between. Germline CDR1 is DFQATT and CDR2 is SNEGSKA (reference sequence). CDR3 nucleotide sequence: TGCAGTGCTAGATCGGCAGACAATCAGCCCCAGCATTTT. Protein product: CSARSADNQPQHF.

This clonotype came up many times. The V gene is TRBV20-1, the J gene TRBJ2-7; TRBD1 agrees at 9 bases. V shed 0 bases and J 3 bases; nucleotides not matched to a gene: 6. The CDR3 extends over 15 amino acids. CDR1 is DFQATT and CDR2 is SNEGSKA in the germline V gene (reference sequence). Here the CDR3 DNA reads TGCAGTGCTAGAGAGCTGGACAGGGGACGCTACGAGCAGTACTTC. Residues: CSARELDRGRYEQYF.

The chain carries TRBV7-8 and TRBJ2-1, with D perhaps matching TRBD2 (6 bases). The germline V gene has CDR1 SGHVS and CDR2 FQNEAQ. Trimming stripped 1 base from V and 6 bases from J, with 22 bases between. The CDR3 runs to 18 residues. Here the CDR3 reads CASSLGRRGLAGINEQFF. The CDR3 DNA reads TGTGCCAGCAGCTTAGGTAGGAGAGGACTGGCGGGGATCAATGAGCAGTTCTTC.

This clonotype was observed once. The V and J genes are TRBV28 and TRBJ1-6; D gene ambiguous. This CDR3 has 13 amino acids. In germline, CDR1 is MDHEN, CDR2 SYDVKM. V was shortened by 4 bases and J by 17 bases, with 18 bases between the two germline ends. Here the CDR3 DNA reads TGTGCCAGCAGTTCCCCCTCCGGCCTGGGGTTCCACTTT. It encodes CASSSPSGLGFHF.